These T cell receptor beta chains were read from a single sample in a study of PD-L1 blockade in urothelial cancer. Using immunoSEQ multiplex PCR, the repertoire was profiled, and TCRdb retains in-frame clones only, with some absent. This table holds under 50,000 clones, approximately 78% found once. The sample in question was PBMCs, obtained around atezolizumab (anti-PD-L1) treatment. The receptors were sampled from a man aged 50 to 60 with urothelial cancer. CDR3s include the opening cysteine and the closing phenylalanine or tryptophan. The D gene is left open where the match is weak.

j_gene | v_gene | d_gene | CDR3aa | CDR3nt
TRBJ2-3 | TRBV5-1 | TRBD2 | CASSLAGDTDTQYF | TGCGCCAGCTCGCTAGCGGGAGACACAGATACGCAGTATTTT
TRBJ1-4 | TRBV7-9 | TRBD1 | CASSPTPTGGGTNEKLFF | TGTGCCAGCAGCCCCACCCCGACAGGGGGAGGAACAAATGAAAAACTGTTTTTT
TRBJ2-1 | TRBV19 | NA | CASSIAVSSYNEQFF | TGTGCCAGTAGTATAGCGGTAAGCTCCTACAATGAGCAGTTCTTC
TRBJ1-1 | TRBV4-2 | NA | CASSQQIQPNTEAFF | TGTGCCAGCAGCCAACAGATTCAACCGAACACTGAAGCTTTCTTT
TRBJ1-4 | TRBV11-3 | NA | CASSTPGEKLFF | TGTGCCAGCAGCACCCCGGGGGAAAAACTGTTTTTT
TRBJ1-1 | TRBV18 | TRBD1 | CASSPTGGLTEAFF | TGTGCCAGCTCACCGACAGGGGGCCTCACTGAAGCTTTCTTT
TRBJ2-5 | TRBV27 | TRBD2 | CASSLFPGLAGGPPRSETQYF | TGTGCCAGCAGTTTATTCCCCGGACTAGCGGGAGGGCCACCGCGGTCGGAGACCCAGTACTTC
TRBJ1-2 | TRBV18 | TRBD1 | CASSPETGYGYTF | TGTGCCAGCTCACCTGAGACAGGGTATGGCTACACCTTC
TRBJ2-2 | TRBV5-4 | NA | CASSLQGNTGELFF | TGTGCCAGCAGCCTACAGGGGAACACCGGGGAGCTGTTTTTT
TRBJ2-5 | TRBV5-1 | TRBD2 | CASSPGTSGGAETQYF | TGCGCCAGCAGCCCCGGGACTAGCGGGGGGGCGGAGACCCAGTACTTC